The next 11 T cell receptor beta chains were all read from a single sample in a study of blood T cell repertoires in COVID-19. Some clones are missing from TCRdb's copy, which holds only in-frame ones; the method was immunoSEQ multiplex PCR. This table holds hundreds of thousands of clones, 90% found once. The sample consisted of PBMCs or T cells enriched from blood (not recorded which). The receptors derive from a woman younger than 35 with acute COVID-19.

This chain links TRBV2 with TRBJ1-2, with TRBD1 as a possible D gene (5 bases). V lost 9 bases to trimming and J lost 0 bases, with 11 bases between them. CDR1 SNHLY and CDR2 FYNNEI come from the germline V gene. The CDR3 totals 13 residues. For the CDR3, the DNA is TGTGCCAGGCCCAGGGAAACTAACTATGGCTACACCTTC. Translation: CARPRETNYGYTF. Full variable domain (missing parts from reference TRBV2 and TRBJ1-2): EPEVTQTPSHQVTQMGQEVILRCVPISNHLYFYWYRQILGQKVEFLVSFYNNEISEKSEIFDDQFSVERPDGSNFTLKIRSTKLEDSAMYFCARPRETNYGYTFGSGTRLTVV.

A few counts support this clone. The V and J genes are TRBV9 and TRBJ2-1; TRBD2 matches 11 bases. CDR3 length equals 15 residues. V shed 2 bases, J shed 8 bases, and the junction held 6 bases outside the gene matches. CDR1 SGDLS and CDR2 YYNGEE come from the germline V gene. CDR3 nucleotides: TGTGCCAGCAGCGTTCTAGCGGGAGGAGGGTATGAGCAGTTCTTC. Translation gives CASSVLAGGGYEQFF.

J is TRBJ1-1 and V is TRBV5-1, with D perhaps matching TRBD1 (6 bases). The CDR3 has 15 amino acids. CDR1 is SGHRS, CDR2 YFSETQ, per germline. V was pared by 5 bases and J by 2 bases, with 16 bases between. The CDR3 DNA reads as TGCGCCAGCAGATCCGGGGGGGCGGAAAACACTGAAGCTTTCTTT. Encoded protein: CASRSGGAENTEAFF.

This sequence joins TRBV5-1 and TRBJ1-1; tentative D call: TRBD1 (6 bases). V was trimmed by 0 bases and J by 4 bases, leaving 16 bases between them. Germline V CDR1 and CDR2: SGHRS, YFSETQ. This CDR3 contains 16 residues. In nucleotides, the CDR3 is TGCGCCAGCAGCTTGGAGGCAGGGGCCTCTGTCACTGAAGCTTTCTTT. Protein: CASSLEAGASVTEAFF.

This chain uses TRBV7-9 with TRBJ2-5, with D possibly being TRBD2 (6 bases). Germline loops: CDR1 SEHNR, CDR2 FQNEAQ (reference sequence). This CDR3 is 16 amino acids long. With 5 bases removed from V and 4 bases from J, the gap between germline ends came to 20 bases. The CDR3: CASSRSISQGGETQYF. Here the CDR3 DNA reads TGTGCCAGCAGCCGTTCGATTTCGCAGGGAGGAGAGACCCAGTACTTC. Full variable domain (rest looked up from reference TRBV7-9 and TRBJ2-5): DTGVSQNPRHKITKRGQNVTFRCDPISEHNRLYWYRQTLGQGPEFLTYFQNEAQLEKSRLLSDRFSAERPKGSFSTLEIQRTEQGDSAMYLCASSRSISQGGETQYFGPGTRLLVL.

This clone was recorded once. The chain combines TRBV24-1 with TRBJ1-1; the D gene is possibly TRBD1 (5 bases). Germline V gene sequence: CDR1 KGHDR, CDR2 SFDVKD. The V end was cut by 5 bases, the J end by 3 bases, with 12 bases between. The CDR3 is 14 amino acids. The chain's CDR3 is CATSAGGWDTEAFF. The CDR3 bases are TGTGCCACCAGTGCCGGGGGGTGGGACACTGAAGCTTTCTTT.

The chain joins TRBV21-1 to TRBJ2-5; the listed D gene, TRBD2, was not tested against the DNA. TRBV21-1 is flagged as a pseudogene. The CDR3 is 12 amino acids. The CDR3: CARRESQETQYF. As DNA, the CDR3 is TGTGCCCGCAGAGAGAGTCAAGAGACCCAGTACTTC.

This sequence joins TRBV10-2 and TRBJ1-1, with D possibly being TRBD1 (5 bases). Germline values: CDR1 WSHSY, CDR2 SAAADI. V was clipped by 4 bases and J by 4 bases, with 10 bases between them. The CDR3 is 13 amino acids. CDR3 protein: CASSAGGSTEAFF. The DNA of the CDR3 is TGCGCCAGCAGTGCGGGGGGATCCACTGAAGCTTTCTTT.

The V call is TRBV11-3, the J call TRBJ1-1, with 8 bases matching TRBD1. The V gene end was trimmed by 5 bases and the J gene end by 0 bases; junction bases not matched to a gene: 8. Per germline, CDR1 SGHNT and CDR2 YENEEA. CDR3 length: 16 amino acids. In DNA, the CDR3 is TGTGCCAGCAGCCGATACACGACAGGGGTGAACACTGAAGCTTTCTTT. Translation gives CASSRYTTGVNTEAFF.

The CDR3 is CASSFPRTGKVSEKLFF. CDR3 nucleotide sequence: TGTGCCAGCAGCTTTCCCCGGACAGGGAAGGTATCTGAAAAACTGTTTTTT. This sequence joins TRBV11-2 and TRBJ1-4, with 8 bases lining up with TRBD1. Germline trimming cut 3 bases from V and 7 bases from J; bases unmatched to any gene: 13. The V gene's germline CDR1 is SGHAT and CDR2 FQNNGV. The CDR3 runs 17 residues.

The chain employs TRBV18 and TRBJ2-2; D is possibly TRBD2 (5 bases). The ends were cut back, 0 bases at V and 3 bases at J, with 11 bases in the middle. There are 16 residues in the CDR3. Germline values: CDR1 KGHSH, CDR2 LQKENI. CDR3 protein: CASSPPGGFDTGELFF. The DNA of the CDR3 is TGTGCCAGCTCACCACCAGGAGGCTTCGACACCGGGGAGCTGTTTTTT.